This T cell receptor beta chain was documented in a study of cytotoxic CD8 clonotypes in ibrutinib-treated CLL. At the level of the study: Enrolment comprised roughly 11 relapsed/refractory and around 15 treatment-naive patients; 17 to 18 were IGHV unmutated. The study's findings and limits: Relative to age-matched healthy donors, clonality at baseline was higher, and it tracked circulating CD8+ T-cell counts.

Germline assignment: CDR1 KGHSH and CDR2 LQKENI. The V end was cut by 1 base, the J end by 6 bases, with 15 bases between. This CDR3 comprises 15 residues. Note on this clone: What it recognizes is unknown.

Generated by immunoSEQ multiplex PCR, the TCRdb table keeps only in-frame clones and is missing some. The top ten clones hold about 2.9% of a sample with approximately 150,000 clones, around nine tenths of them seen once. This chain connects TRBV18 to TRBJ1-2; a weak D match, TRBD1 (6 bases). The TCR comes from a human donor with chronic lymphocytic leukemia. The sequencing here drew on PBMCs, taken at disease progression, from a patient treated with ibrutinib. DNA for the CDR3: TGTGCCAGCTCACCACGGGGCAGGGGAGTCGATGGCTACACCTTC. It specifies CASSPRGRGVDGYTF.